This TCR beta chain was captured by sequencing in a study of cytomegalovirus exposure and HLA in healthy donors. Study-wide findings and caveats: Per a prior analysis, the majority of TCR beta V segments were productive roughly 87% or roughly 30% of the time.

Primers: 60 Vbeta forward and 13 Jbeta reverse. Method: immunoSEQ multiplex PCR; TCRdb's copy keeps in-frame clones and lacks some. The sample lists 250,000 or so clones, 75% to 85% occurring once. CDR1 and CDR2 (germline): SNHLY, FYNNEI. After removal of 8 bases from V and 4 bases from J, the junction contained 7 bases not matched to a gene. The CDR3 totals 13 residues. As concerns this clone: The antigen remains unidentified.

The chain uses TRBV2 and TRBJ1-2, with 7 bases identical to TRBD1. This TCR was sampled from a woman aged 55-69 years in good health and CMV-seropositive. Sequencing used PBMCs. The CDR3 sequence is CASRDRQSYGYTF. Written as DNA, the CDR3 is TGTGCCAGCCGGGACAGACAATCCTATGGCTACACCTTC.